The T cell receptor beta chain described here comes from a study of CD8+CD57+ T cells in acquired aplastic anemia. Genomic DNA acted as the template from which TCR beta VDJ combination and CDR3 sequence profiling were carried out. TCRdb recomputed calls from the reads with MiXCR, one row per CDR3 protein. Of tens of thousands of distinct CDR3 sequences in the sample, about 70% were seen once. Per germline, CDR1 DFQATT and CDR2 SNEGSKA (reference sequence). The V and J ends lost 0 bases and 6 bases respectively, with 11 bases between them. The CDR3 loop spans 13 amino acids. Patients chosen for sequencing had CD8+CD57+ cells that had expanded, as shown by flow cytometry. Patients, without exception, had severe acquired aplastic anemia.

This receptor was taken from a human donor with aplastic anemia. J is TRBJ1-1 and V is TRBV20-1; D may be TRBD1 (5 bases). The sequencing input was sorted CD4+, CD8+, or CD8+CD57+ T cells (not recorded which) from PBMCs. As DNA, the CDR3 is TGCAGTGCTAGAGAACTAGGGGAAGCTGAAGCTTTCTTT. This codes for CSARELGEAEAFF.